Sequencing of this T cell receptor (beta chain) was carried out in a study of shared clonotypes between healthy human individuals. Using immunoSEQ multiplex PCR, the repertoire was profiled, and TCRdb retains in-frame clones only, with some absent. The sample consists of millions of clones, more than 85% of them appearing once. Germline assignment: CDR1 SQVTM and CDR2 ANQGSEA. Trimming left V 7 bases short and J 5 bases short, with 12 bases between. The CDR3 loop spans 12 amino acids. The sequenced sample consisted of naive CD4+ T cells from PBMCs. Regarding subset: CD45RA+ positively selected. The receptor was isolated from a young man in good health. Some clones in this sample may be carry-over from other donors' samples. The V and J genes are TRBV29-1 and TRBJ2-1, with D possibly called TRBD1 or TRBD2 (5 bases each). CDR3 protein: CSGGVADNEQFF. CDR3 DNA: TGCAGCGGAGGGGTGGCTGACAATGAGCAGTTCTTC.